This T cell receptor (beta chain) was captured in a study of Graves' ophthalmopathy and Graves' hyperthyroidism. Stable hyperthyroidism referred to disease that showed no ophthalmopathy within 18 months of follow-up. Patients with other autoimmune diseases, uncontrolled infections, pregnancy or lactation were excluded. Clinicians made diagnoses from clinical symptoms, serum thyroxine, TRAb, thyroid ultrasound and orbital computed tomography. Study results and caveats: Detection in blood was also observed for most expanded thyroid clonotypes above 0.001 frequency.

Researchers took RNA transcripts and amplified TCR beta CDR3 regions from them. RT-PCR with HTBI primers came first, then second-round multiplex PCR. TCRdb redid the calling of the multiplex PCR reads with MiXCR, one entry per CDR3 protein. The sample comprises 620,000 or so distinct CDR3 sequences, 22% of which are singletons, and approximately 6.5% rests with the top ten. This clonotype was recorded many times. Its specificity is not known. The sequence was collected from a woman aged 18 to 35 with stable Graves' hyperthyroidism. Some clones in this sample may be carry-over from other donors' samples. Sequenced input: peripheral blood.

The CDR3 sequence: CASSFTGIRYGYTF. As DNA, the CDR3 is TGTGCCAGTAGTTTTACAGGGATCCGGTATGGCTACACCTTC. The rearrangement links TRBV19 to TRBJ1-2; TRBD1 is a possible D gene (6 bases). Germline V gene lookup returns CDR1 LNHDA and CDR2 SQIVND (reference sequence). The CDR3 is 14 amino acids. The ends were cut back, 5 bases at V and 5 bases at J, with 15 bases in the middle.